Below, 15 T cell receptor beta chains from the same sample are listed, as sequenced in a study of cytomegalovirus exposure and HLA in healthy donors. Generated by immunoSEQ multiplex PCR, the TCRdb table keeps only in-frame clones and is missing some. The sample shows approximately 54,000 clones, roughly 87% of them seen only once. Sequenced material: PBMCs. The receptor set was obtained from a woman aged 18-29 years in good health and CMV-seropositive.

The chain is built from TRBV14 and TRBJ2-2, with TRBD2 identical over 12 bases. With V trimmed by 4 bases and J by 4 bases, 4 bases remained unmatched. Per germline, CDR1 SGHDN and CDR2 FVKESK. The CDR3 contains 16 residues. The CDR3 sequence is CASSLLAGGLTGELFF. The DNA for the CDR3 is TGTGCCAGCAGCCTACTAGCGGGGGGCCTCACCGGGGAGCTGTTTTTT.

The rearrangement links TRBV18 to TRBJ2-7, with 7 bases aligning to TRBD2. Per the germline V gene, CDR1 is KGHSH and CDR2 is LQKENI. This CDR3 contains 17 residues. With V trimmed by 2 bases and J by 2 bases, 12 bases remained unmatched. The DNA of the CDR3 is TGTGCCAGCTCACCATTCGCAGGGACTAACCCTACCTACGAGCAGTACTTC. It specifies CASSPFAGTNPTYEQYF.

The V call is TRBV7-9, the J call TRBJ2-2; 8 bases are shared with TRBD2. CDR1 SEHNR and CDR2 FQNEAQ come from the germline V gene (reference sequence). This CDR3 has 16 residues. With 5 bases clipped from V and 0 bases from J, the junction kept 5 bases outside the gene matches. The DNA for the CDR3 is TGTGCCAGCAGCCTGACTAGCGCCTCGAACACCGGGGAGCTGTTTTTT. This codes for CASSLTSASNTGELFF.

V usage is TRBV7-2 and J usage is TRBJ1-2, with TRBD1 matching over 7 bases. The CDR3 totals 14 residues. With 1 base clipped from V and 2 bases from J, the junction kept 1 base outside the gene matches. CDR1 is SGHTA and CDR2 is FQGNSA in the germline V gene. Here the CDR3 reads CASSLGQGNYGYTF. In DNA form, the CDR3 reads TGTGCCAGCAGCTTAGGACAGGGAAACTATGGCTACACCTTC. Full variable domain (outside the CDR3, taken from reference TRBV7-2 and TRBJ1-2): GAGVSQSPSNKVTEKGKDVELRCDPISGHTALYWYRQSLGQGLEFLIYFQGNSAPDKSGLPSDRFSAERTGGSVSTLTIQRTQQEDSAVYLCASSLGQGNYGYTFGSGTRLTVV.

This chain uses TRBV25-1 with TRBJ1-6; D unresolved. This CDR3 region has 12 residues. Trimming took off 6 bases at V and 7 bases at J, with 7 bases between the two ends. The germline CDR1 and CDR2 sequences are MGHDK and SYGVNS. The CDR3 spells CASRTGNSPLHF. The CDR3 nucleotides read TGTGCCAGCAGGACGGGGAATTCACCCCTCCACTTT.

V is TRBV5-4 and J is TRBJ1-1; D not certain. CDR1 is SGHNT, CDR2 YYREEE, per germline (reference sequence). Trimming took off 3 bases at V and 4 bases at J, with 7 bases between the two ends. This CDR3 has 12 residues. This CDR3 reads CASSWSGTEAFF. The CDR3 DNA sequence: TGTGCCAGCAGCTGGAGCGGCACTGAAGCTTTCTTT.

In DNA form, the CDR3 reads TGTGCCAGCCGGGGTACTCATAGCGGGAACCAAGAGACCCAGTACTTC. Translating it yields CASRGTHSGNQETQYF. The chain combines TRBV28 with TRBJ2-5; 8 bases align to TRBD2. CDR1 is MDHEN and CDR2 is SYDVKM in the germline V gene. This CDR3 is built from 16 residues. J was trimmed by 0 bases and V by 8 bases; bases with no gene match: 11. Using reference TRBV28 and TRBJ2-5 for the parts outside the CDR3, the full variable domain is DVKVTQSSRYLVKRTGEKVFLECVQDMDHENMFWYRQDPGLGLRLIYFSYDVKMKEKGDIPEGYSVSREKKERFSLILESASTNQTSMYLCASRGTHSGNQETQYFGPGTRLLVL.

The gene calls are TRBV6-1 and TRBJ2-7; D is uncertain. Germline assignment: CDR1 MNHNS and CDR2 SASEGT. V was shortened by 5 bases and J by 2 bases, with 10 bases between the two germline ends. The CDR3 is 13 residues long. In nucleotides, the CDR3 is TGTGCCAGCAGTCCCGACATGGCCTACGAGCAGTACTTC. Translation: CASSPDMAYEQYF.

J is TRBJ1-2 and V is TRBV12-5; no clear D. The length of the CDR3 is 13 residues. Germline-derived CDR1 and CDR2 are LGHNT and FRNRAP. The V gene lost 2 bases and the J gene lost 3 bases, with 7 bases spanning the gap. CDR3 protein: CASGLNSDYGYTF. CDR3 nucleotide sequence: TGTGCTAGTGGTTTGAACAGTGACTATGGCTACACCTTC.

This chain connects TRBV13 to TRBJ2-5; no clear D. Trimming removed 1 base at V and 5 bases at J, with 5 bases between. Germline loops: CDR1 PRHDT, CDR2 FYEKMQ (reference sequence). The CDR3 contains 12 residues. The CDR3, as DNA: TGTGCCAGCAGCTTAGCCCTCGAGACCCAGTACTTC. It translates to CASSLALETQYF.

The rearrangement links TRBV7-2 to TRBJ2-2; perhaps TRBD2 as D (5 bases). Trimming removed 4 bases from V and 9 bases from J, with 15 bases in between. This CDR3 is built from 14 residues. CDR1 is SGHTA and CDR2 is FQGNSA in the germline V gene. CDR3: CASSSGIPYRELFF. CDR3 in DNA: TGTGCCAGCAGCTCCGGGATCCCTTACAGGGAGCTGTTTTTT. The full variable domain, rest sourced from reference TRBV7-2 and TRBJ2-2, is GAGVSQSPSNKVTEKGKDVELRCDPISGHTALYWYRQSLGQGLEFLIYFQGNSAPDKSGLPSDRFSAERTGGSVSTLTIQRTQQEDSAVYLCASSSGIPYRELFFGEGSRLTVL.

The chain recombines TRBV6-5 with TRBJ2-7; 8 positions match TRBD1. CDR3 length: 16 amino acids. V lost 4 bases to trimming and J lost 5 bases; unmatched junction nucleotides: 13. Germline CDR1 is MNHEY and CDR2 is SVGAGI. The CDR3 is CASSWSAGQGIHEQYF. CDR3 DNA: TGTGCCAGCAGTTGGTCCGCAGGACAGGGTATCCACGAGCAGTACTTC.

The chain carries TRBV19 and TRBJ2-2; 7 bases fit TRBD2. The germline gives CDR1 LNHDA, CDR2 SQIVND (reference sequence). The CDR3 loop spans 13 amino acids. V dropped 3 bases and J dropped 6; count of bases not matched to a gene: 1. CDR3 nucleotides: TGTGCCAGTAGTATCGGGGGGTCCGGGGAGCTGTTTTTT. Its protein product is CASSIGGSGELFF.

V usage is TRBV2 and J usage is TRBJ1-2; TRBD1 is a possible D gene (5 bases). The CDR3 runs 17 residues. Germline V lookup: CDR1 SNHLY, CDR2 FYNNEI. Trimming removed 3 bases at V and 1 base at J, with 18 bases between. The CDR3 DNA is TGTGCCAGCAGTGACACGACAGACAATCAACTTAACTATGGCTACACCTTC. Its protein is CASSDTTDNQLNYGYTF.

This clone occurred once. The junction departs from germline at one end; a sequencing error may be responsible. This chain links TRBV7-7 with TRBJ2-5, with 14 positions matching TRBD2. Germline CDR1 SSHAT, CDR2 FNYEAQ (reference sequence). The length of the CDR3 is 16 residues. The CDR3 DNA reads TGTGCTAGCAGCCCAGGACTAGCGGGGGGTCAAGAGACCCAGTACTTC. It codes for CASSPGLAGGQETQYF.